This T cell receptor (beta chain) was sequenced during a study of T-cell reconstitution after alpha-beta-depleted transplantation in children. This clonotype showed up many times. TCRbeta library preparation incorporated unique molecular identifiers. One entry per CDR3 protein results from TCRdb running MiXCR on the PCR reads. The table includes about 370,000 distinct CDR3 sequences, 20% detected once. The sample consisted of PBMCs from the stem cell graft donor, taken from the stem cell graft. This receptor was taken from a human donor who donated a stem cell graft to a child with acute myeloid leukemia.

This CDR3 is CSVDDRAHGYTF. In nucleotides, the CDR3 is TGCAGCGTTGACGACAGGGCGCATGGCTACACCTTC. The V and J genes are TRBV29-1 and TRBJ1-2, with 7 bases aligning to TRBD1. CDR3 size: 12 residues. Per the germline V gene, CDR1 is SQVTM and CDR2 is ANQGSEA. J was trimmed by 6 bases and V by 3 bases; bases with no gene match: 4.